This is a list of T cell receptor beta chains from one sample in a study of Graves' ophthalmopathy and Graves' hyperthyroidism. TCRdb ran MiXCR on the multiplex PCR reads and lists one entry per CDR3 protein. The table lists over 450,000 distinct CDR3 sequences, over 13% of them singletons. Material: blood. The receptors were gathered from a woman younger than 45 with Graves' ophthalmopathy. Both conserved end residues are part of each CDR3. The D gene is left open where the match is weak. Clone size is shown for a subset of rows, as once, few, many or a class of expanded clone.

v_gene	len	abundance	j_gene	d_gene	CDR3nt	CDR3aa
TRBV5-6	14	-	TRBJ2-5	-	TGTGCCAGCAGCTTGTTGATAGGGGAAGAGACCCAGTACTTC	CASSLLIGEETQYF
TRBV6-4	15	many	TRBJ2-3	TRBD1	TGTGCCAGCAGTGACCTGGACAGGGATGCAGATACGCAGTATTTT	CASSDLDRDADTQYF
TRBV5-1	15	many	TRBJ1-1	-	TGCGCCAGCAGCTTGGACAGACTCATGAACACTGAAGCTTTCTTT	CASSLDRLMNTEAFF
TRBV29-1	14	many	TRBJ1-1	TRBD1	TGCAGCGTTACTAGACAGGGTGGGTGGACTGAAGCTTTCTTT	CSVTRQGGWTEAFF
TRBV6-2/TRBV6-3	13	many	TRBJ2-7	-	TGTGCCAGCAGGGGCAGTTTCTCCTACGAGCAGTACTTC	CASRGSFSYEQYF
TRBV6-5	14	many	TRBJ2-7	-	TGTGCCAGCACCTCCCAGTGGGACGTCTACGAGCAGTACTTC	CASTSQWDVYEQYF
TRBV5-1	15	many	TRBJ1-2	TRBD1	TGCGCCAGCAGGATTCCGGGACAGGGAGGTTCAGGCTACACCTTC	CASRIPGQGGSGYTF
TRBV13	17	-	TRBJ2-6	-	TGTGCCAGCAGCTTAGGGAAGGGGACCTCTGGGGCCAACGTCCTGACTTTC	CASSLGKGTSGANVLTF
TRBV12-5	13	many	TRBJ1-5	-	TGTGCTAGTGCCCTAATTAGCAATCAGCCCCAGCATTTT	CASALISNQPQHF
TRBV6-1	14	-	TRBJ1-2	-	TGTGCCGCATCGGCAGGCCGAACCTACTATGGCTACACCTTC	CAASAGRTYYGYTF
TRBV6-1	13	many	TRBJ1-3	-	TGTGCCAGCAGTATGGGTTCTGGAAACACCATATATTTT	CASSMGSGNTIYF
TRBV4-1	15	-	TRBJ1-1	TRBD1	TGCGCCAGCAGCCAACGGACAGGGAAGAACACTGAAGCTTTCTTT	CASSQRTGKNTEAFF
TRBV28	15	many	TRBJ2-7	TRBD2	TGTGCCAGCAGTTTATTGCTAGCGGGAGTGGGAGAGCAGTACTTC	CASSLLLAGVGEQYF
TRBV2	15	many	TRBJ2-3	TRBD2	TGTGCCAGCAGTGGGGAGCGGGGGCCCACAAATACGCAGTATTTT	CASSGERGPTNTQYF
TRBV19	16	few	TRBJ1-5	-	TGTGCCAGTAGGCCCCTTGGAGTCCATAGCAATCAGCCCCAGCATTTT	CASRPLGVHSNQPQHF
TRBV6-5	15	many	TRBJ1-2	TRBD1	TGTGCCAGCAGATATGCCGGGACAGGGGGCGAGGGCTACACCTTC	CASRYAGTGGEGYTF
TRBV6-1	12	many	TRBJ2-2	-	TGTGCCACCCCGGTAGAGGCCGGGGAGCTGTTTTTT	CATPVEAGELFF
TRBV19	17	-	TRBJ1-6	-	TGTGCCAGTACCCGATATAGTGGGGTTGTGGCGATTTCACCCCTCCACTTT	CASTRYSGVVAISPLHF
TRBV18	14	many	TRBJ1-1	TRBD1	TGTGCCAGCTCTATGACAGGGAGGGCCACTGAAGCTTTCTTT	CASSMTGRATEAFF
TRBV5-5	14	many	TRBJ1-2	-	TGTGCCAGCAGCGTGGACATCCTTAACTATGGCTACACCTTC	CASSVDILNYGYTF
TRBV6-2/TRBV6-3	17	-	TRBJ2-6	-	TGTGCCAGCAGTTACAGGGGGGCGAACTCTGGGGCCAACGTCCTGACTTTC	CASSYRGANSGANVLTF
TRBV7-8	16	many	TRBJ2-7	-	TGTGCCAGCAGCTTAGACGTAAGCGGAGCTAGCTACGAGCAGTACTTC	CASSLDVSGASYEQYF
TRBV5-6	13	many	TRBJ2-2	-	TGTGCCAGCAGTTTTAGAAACACCGGGGAGCTGTTTTTT	CASSFRNTGELFF
TRBV11-1	17	few	TRBJ1-5	-	TGTGCCAGCAGCTTAGTTCCGGGGGGGCAGGCCAGATCGGCCCAGCATTTT	CASSLVPGGQARSAQHF
TRBV24-1	15	many	TRBJ2-5	-	TGTGCCACCAGTGCCCTTAAGGGACACTCAGAGACCCAGTACTTC	CATSALKGHSETQYF
TRBV6-2/TRBV6-3	13	-	TRBJ2-7	-	TGTGCCAGCGGTCAGGGGCCTTCGAGGGAGCAGTACTTC	CASGQGPSREQYF
TRBV6-2/TRBV6-3	11	-	TRBJ2-4	-	TGTGCCAGCAGGAAGGACTCCCGGGAGTTCTTC	CASRKDSREFF
TRBV11-2	13	many	TRBJ2-2	-	TGTGCCAGCAGCTTAGAGCGAGCCGGGGAGCTGTTTTTT	CASSLERAGELFF
TRBV6-5	13	many	TRBJ1-5	-	TGTGCCAGCAGTACGTCCACAGATCAGCCCCAGCATTTT	CASSTSTDQPQHF
TRBV29-1	14	many	TRBJ1-1	TRBD1	TGCAGCCGGAGGAGGACAGGTCTGAACACTGAAGCTTTCTTT	CSRRRTGLNTEAFF
TRBV7-9	14	-	TRBJ1-1	-	TGTGCCAGCAACTCCGGACTGGGCAGGACTGAAGCTTTCTTT	CASNSGLGRTEAFF